This TCR beta chain was identified during a study of shared clonotypes between healthy human individuals. Overall study findings and caveats: Researchers sampled blood only, noting tissue repertoires likely differ. Generation probabilities were higher for clonotypes shared across all four sorted-subset donors than for unshared ones.

On this clone: Its specificity is unknown.

Naive CD8 populations comprised CD45RO-negative cells positively selected for CCR7, excluding terminally differentiated effector memory CD45RA+ cells. Profiling relied on immunoSEQ multiplex PCR, and the TCRdb table lists in-frame clones only, not all of them. Seen here are a few million clones, around 93% observed once, and the top ten hold roughly 1.7%. Germline CDR1 is SGHRS and CDR2 is YFSETQ. With 4 bases clipped from V and 8 bases from J, the junction kept 12 bases outside the gene matches. The CDR3 totals 15 residues. The rearrangement links TRBV5-1 to TRBJ2-1, with 7 bases matching TRBD2. This sequence originates from a man aged 18 to 29 in good health. Some clones in this sample may be carry-over from other donors' samples. Sequencing was done on a sample of naive CD8+ T cells from PBMCs. The chain's CDR3 is CASSPRGGEGDEQFF. The CDR3 coding sequence is TGCGCCAGCAGCCCACGGGGTGGGGAGGGTGATGAGCAGTTCTTC.